The rows below give T cell receptor beta chains drawn from one sample of a study of blood T cell repertoires in COVID-19. Sequencing was performed with immunoSEQ multiplex PCR; in TCRdb, only in-frame clones are kept and a portion is missing. The sample yields roughly 250,000 clones, about 90% seen once. Sequencing was done on a sample of PBMCs or T cells enriched from blood (not recorded which). The receptor source for this set is a woman under 30 who had recovered from COVID-19. Each CDR3 is given with its conserved first and last residue. Fields, in order: V gene, J gene, CDR3 protein.

TRBV3-1/TRBV3-2	TRBJ1-2	CASSQYSRGGGYTF
TRBV15	TRBJ2-1	CATSGTRYNEQFF
TRBV11-3	TRBJ1-1	CASSRAQGNTEAFF
TRBV19	TRBJ1-2	CASTQQGALYGYTF
TRBV25-1	TRBJ1-1	CASSWTGQETEAFF
TRBV5-4	TRBJ1-3	CASSLGPGQGGNTIYF
TRBV28	TRBJ2-7	CASSFLGLSSYEQYF
TRBV3-1/TRBV3-2	TRBJ1-3	CASSQDWVGSSGNTIYF
TRBV19	TRBJ2-7	CASTSGQGPYEQYF
TRBV14	TRBJ1-1	CASSLGPLGDTEAFF
TRBV28	TRBJ2-7	CASSFPQRGWLAGDSYEQYF
TRBV19	TRBJ2-3	CASRGRSTDTQYF
TRBV4-1	TRBJ2-7	CASSQGGGRSLGSGSFYEQYF
TRBV2	TRBJ2-7	CASYGTATNEQYF
TRBV7-2	TRBJ1-1	CASRWGGLAFF
TRBV9	TRBJ2-7	CASSTGTGVNEQYF
TRBV11-1	TRBJ1-1	CASSFGAAGAFF
TRBV28	TRBJ1-5	CASSFLGRNQPQHF
TRBV29-1	TRBJ1-1	CSVEGRMNTEAFF
TRBV4-2	TRBJ2-1	CASSPGGTGGDEQFF
TRBV28	TRBJ1-5	CASSPGQGAVSNQPQHF
TRBV4-1	TRBJ1-2	CASSQSRGGSNYGYTF
TRBV14	TRBJ1-5	CASSQETPQHDRMCNQPQHF
TRBV2	TRBJ2-7	CASAVDPGASNYEQYF
TRBV7-7	TRBJ2-7	CASSPGTYYEQYF
TRBV5-4	TRBJ1-4	CASSPQGTNEKLFF
TRBV7-2	TRBJ1-1	CASSLGDRVTEAFF
TRBV2	TRBJ2-1	CASSEVGVLNEQFF
TRBV19	TRBJ1-5	CASSIAGGRNQPQHF
TRBV2	TRBJ1-5	CASSEFHGTNQPQHF
TRBV7-3	TRBJ2-3	CASSLTRTSGRDTQYF
TRBV5-6	TRBJ2-5	CASYGTGEQETQYF
TRBV12-5	TRBJ1-4	CASGWGGHFNEKLFF